Following are 11 T cell receptor beta chains from one sample sequenced in a study of beta chain features in type 1 diabetes. All of the isolated RNA was reverse transcribed, so expressed TCRB transcripts were sequenced. The method was immunoSEQ multiplex PCR; TCRdb's version includes in-frame clones alone and lacks a portion of them. The repertoire holds under 450,000 clones, with more than 11% as singletons. Input material: naive CD4+ T cells from blood. The origin of the receptors is a man under 40 in good health.

This clone has a handful of counts. This chain uses TRBV30 with TRBJ1-2; tentative D call: TRBD1 (6 bases). Germline assignment: CDR1 GTSNPN and CDR2 SVGIG (reference sequence). The CDR3 is 16 amino acids. Trimming left V 6 bases short and J 5 bases short, with 25 bases between. CDR3 amino acids: CACLTGIKAQGYGYTF. In nucleotides, the CDR3 is TGTGCCTGTCTAACAGGGATTAAAGCCCAAGGGTATGGCTACACCTTC.

This chain connects TRBV15 to TRBJ2-3, with D unresolved. The CDR3 spans 14 residues. Germline CDR1 is LNHNV and CDR2 is YYDKDF (reference sequence). Deletions cut 0 bases from V and 7 bases from J, with 11 bases between. CDR3 sequence: CATSRDLRGYTQYF. The CDR3 DNA is TGTGCCACCAGCAGAGATCTCCGTGGTTATACGCAGTATTTT.

V gene TRBV7-2 combines with J gene TRBJ2-1; no clear D. The V gene's germline CDR1 is SGHTA and CDR2 FQGNSA. This CDR3 region has 14 residues. Between the trimmed V and J ends, which lost 0 bases and 6 bases, there was a span of 9 bases. This CDR3 is CASSLAARFNEQFF. The CDR3 nucleotides read TGTGCCAGCAGCTTAGCGGCTAGATTCAATGAGCAGTTCTTC.

The sample holds a few counts of this clone. This chain uses TRBV7-9 with TRBJ1-2, with D hard to call. The CDR3 is 15 amino acids. V lost 1 base to trimming and J lost 4 bases, with 13 bases between them. Germline CDR1 SEHNR, CDR2 FQNEAQ (reference sequence). CDR3 in DNA: TGTGCCAGCAGCTTAGATCGGATCGTTAGCTATGGCTACACCTTC. This encodes CASSLDRIVSYGYTF.

This clone turned up a few times. Other DNA sequences from this sample encode an identical CDR3 as well. The chain links TRBV5-1 to TRBJ2-1; D is undetermined. Germline CDR1 reads SGHRS; CDR2 reads YFSETQ. Trimming took 0 bases from V and 5 from J, leaving 3 bases between them. This CDR3 contains 12 residues. CDR3 residues: CASSLVNNEQFF. The CDR3 DNA reads as TGCGCCAGCAGCTTGGTAAACAATGAGCAGTTCTTC.

This clone has just a few counts. This sequence joins TRBV29-1 and TRBJ2-5; no firm D call. Germline V gives CDR1 SQVTM, CDR2 ANQGSEA. V lost 8 bases and J lost 7, with 17 bases in between. The CDR3 is 12 amino acids. The CDR3: CSSRRTSGTQYF. The CDR3, as DNA: TGCAGCTCCCGTAGGACGTCAGGGACCCAGTACTTC. The whole variable domain, remainder taken from reference TRBV29-1 and TRBJ2-5, is SAVISQKPSRDICQRGTSLTIQCQVDSQVTMMFWYRQQPGQSLTLIATANQGSEATYESGFVIDKFPISRPNLTFSTLTVSNMSPEDSSIYLCSSRRTSGTQYFGPGTRLLVL.

This chain links TRBV5-6 with TRBJ2-1; D may match TRBD1 or TRBD2 (6 bases each). The germline gives CDR1 SGHDT, CDR2 YYEEEE. The V and J ends lost 5 bases and 8 bases respectively, with 14 bases between them. The CDR3 contains 13 residues. CDR3 bases: TGTGCCAGCAGACTGGACGGGGGCGATGAGCAGTTCTTC. Residues: CASRLDGGDEQFF. The full variable domain, its missing parts supplied by reference TRBV5-6 and TRBJ2-1, is DAGVTQSPTHLIKTRGQQVTLRCSPKSGHDTVSWYQQALGQGPQFIFQYYEEEERQRGNFPDRFSGHQFPNYSSELNVNALLLGDSALYLCASRLDGGDEQFFGPGTRLTVL.

V gene TRBV5-1 combines with J gene TRBJ1-1; D ambiguous. This CDR3 comprises 13 residues. Trimming cost V 2 bases and J 4 bases, with 9 bases left between them. CDR1 and CDR2 from the germline V gene are SGHRS and YFSETQ. The CDR3 DNA follows: TGCGCCAGCAGCTTAATGGAGAGCACTGAAGCTTTCTTT. Encoded protein: CASSLMESTEAFF.

This clone was found a few times. The chain is built from TRBV7-9 and TRBJ1-1; D not resolved. The CDR3 runs 15 residues. V lost 0 bases, J lost 13 bases, and 21 bases lay in between. Germline V CDR1 and CDR2: SEHNR, FQNEAQ (reference sequence). The CDR3 sequence: CASSLAGGVQTPGFF. The CDR3 DNA is TGTGCCAGCAGCTTAGCTGGAGGTGTGCAGACGCCCGGTTTCTTT.

This clone appeared a few times. The chain links TRBV7-2 to TRBJ2-2; 10 positions match TRBD2. Germline values: CDR1 SGHTA, CDR2 FQGNSA. Unmatched junction bases numbered 6, after V lost 5 bases and J lost 9 bases. The length of the CDR3 is 14 residues. CDR3 bases: TGTGCCAGCAGCATCCCTAGCGGGAGATGGGAGCTGTTTTTT. Encoded protein: CASSIPSGRWELFF. The full variable domain, in which reference TRBV7-2 and TRBJ2-2 provide the parts outside the CDR3, is GAGVSQSPSNKVTEKGKDVELRCDPISGHTALYWYRQSLGQGLEFLIYFQGNSAPDKSGLPSDRFSAERTGGSVSTLTIQRTQQEDSAVYLCASSIPSGRWELFFGEGSRLTVL.

The chain is built from TRBV5-5 and TRBJ1-4; D unclear. The CDR3 runs to 12 residues. V was pared by 5 bases and J by 5 bases, with 7 bases between. Germline CDR1 reads SGHKS; CDR2 reads YYEKEE (reference sequence). In DNA, the CDR3 is TGTGCCAGCAGTAGAGAAAATGAAAAACTGTTTTTT. Amino acids: CASSRENEKLFF. Supplemented by reference TRBV5-5 and TRBJ1-4, the full variable domain reads DAGVTQSPTHLIKTRGQQVTLRCSPISGHKSVSWYQQVLGQGPQFIFQYYEKEERGRGNFPDRFSARQFPNYSSELNVNALLLGDSALYLCASSRENEKLFFGSGTQLSVL.